This passage covers 26 T cell receptor beta chains from one sample sequenced in a study of tissue T cells after allogeneic stem cell transplantation. Sequencing used immunoSEQ multiplex PCR; TCRdb keeps in-frame clones, though not all of them. The sample holds roughly 7,100 clones, 40% to 50% seen once. Regarding time point: mouse harvest day 7 after allogeneic transplant. Mouse grafts combined 10^7 T-cell-depleted bone marrow cells with 10^6 splenic CD5+ T cells. The material sequenced was gut tissue. The receptors here all came from a female BALB/c mouse given C57BL/6 T cells with graft-versus-host disease after an allogeneic hematopoietic cell transplant.

About this clone: Germline and genes: mouse. From the germline J gene comes the end of the CDR3, since the read stops 1 residue before it. The rearrangement uses TRBV3 and TRBJ1-2; no firm D call. The germline CDR1 and CDR2 sequences are SNHLY and FYNGKV (reference sequence). This CDR3 contains 12 residues. The V and J ends lost 5 bases and 0 bases respectively, with 4 bases between them. CDR3 bases read: TGTGCCAGCAGCCACACAAACTCCGACTACACC. Protein: CASSHTNSDYT. The CDR3 in full is CASSHTNSDYTF.

In this sample, this clone turned up once. Gene names denote mouse genes. Read sequence stops 1 residue before the CDR3 end, and the germline J gene provides the missing end. The J gene is TRBJ1-3, the V gene TRBV12-1, with D maybe TRBD1 (6 bases). Trimming took 0 bases from V and 2 from J, leaving 7 bases between them. The CDR3 loop spans 14 amino acids. Germline CDR1 SGHSN, CDR2 HYEKVE. CDR3 bases read: TGTGCCAGCTCTCTCTACAGGGCTGGAAATACGCTCTAT. Protein sequence: CASSLYRAGNTLY. The full CDR3 protein is CASSLYRAGNTLYF.

As concerns this clone: Germline and genes here are mouse. The read stops 1 residue short of the end of the CDR3; the missing end is completed from the germline J gene. This sequence joins TRBV26 and TRBJ2-2, with a tentative D call TRBD1 (6 bases). V lost 6 bases and J lost 5, with 13 bases in between. This CDR3 has 14 residues. The germline V gene encodes CDR1 KGHPV and CDR2 FQNQEV (reference sequence). CDR3 region: CASSLQGGTGQLYF. CDR3 DNA (partial): TGTGCCAGCAGCCTACAGGGAGGGACCGGGCAGCTCTAC.

As concerns this clone: Germline and genes: mouse. From the germline J gene comes the end of the CDR3, since the read stops 1 residue before it. The genes are TRBV5 and TRBJ2-5, with 10 bases matching TRBD2. This CDR3 region has 16 residues. The V segment lost 2 bases and the J segment 0 bases; nucleotides outside the gene matches: 2. CDR1 and CDR2 (germline): LGHNA, YNLKQL (reference sequence). CDR3 amino acids: CASSQTGGGNQDTQYF. The sequenced CDR3 bases are TGTGCCAGCAGCCAAACTGGGGGGGGTAACCAAGACACCCAGTAC.

This clone showed up just once. The germline and genes are mouse ones. Read sequence stops 1 residue before the CDR3 end, and the germline J gene provides the missing end. This rearrangement joins TRBV15 to TRBJ1-1; weak D call: TRBD1 (6 bases). The CDR3 is 13 residues long. The V gene's germline CDR1 is SGHND and CDR2 FRSKSL. V lost 3 bases to trimming and J lost 4 bases, with 9 bases between them. CDR3 sequence reads: CASSFGTSTEVFF. The covered CDR3 bases are TGTGCCAGCAGTTTCGGGACAAGCACAGAAGTCTTC.

This clone appeared a few times. Genes and germline are mouse. With the read ending 1 residue before the CDR3 end, the germline J gene is used to fill in that end. The V gene is TRBV13-2, the J gene TRBJ1-6, with D perhaps matching TRBD1 (5 bases). TRBJ1-6 is annotated as an ORF whose role is uncertain. Germline V gene data show CDR1 as NNHNN and CDR2 as SYGAGS (reference sequence). The V gene lost 3 bases and the J gene lost 7 bases, with 11 bases spanning the gap. The CDR3 is made up of 14 amino acids. Incomplete CDR3 DNA: TGTGCCAGCGGTGGGCTGAGGGGAAATTCGCCCCTCTAC. Its protein product is CASGGLRGNSPLY. The full CDR3 protein is CASGGLRGNSPLYF.

A word on this clone: Germline and genes here are mouse. The CDR3 end falls 1 residue outside the read, so it is completed with the germline J gene. In the same sample, other DNA sequences code for this CDR3. V is TRBV13-1 and J is TRBJ1-1, with a weak D call TRBD1 (5 bases). Germline V gene lookup returns CDR1 NSHNY and CDR2 SYGAGN. This CDR3 has 13 residues. Trimming cost V 2 bases and J 0 bases, with 5 bases left between them. CDR3 loop: CASSEGQNTEVFF. CDR3 DNA (partial): TGTGCCAGCAGTGAGGGACAGAACACAGAAGTCTTC.

Of note for this clone: Gene labels here are mouse ones. The CDR3 is cut off 1 residue early in the read; its end comes from the germline J gene. The rearrangement uses TRBV5 and TRBJ2-5; D gene unclear. The CDR3 runs 15 residues. V was trimmed by 0 bases and J by 3 bases, leaving 10 bases between them. CDR1 and CDR2 from the germline V gene are LGHNA and YNLKQL (reference sequence). The CDR3 spells CASSQDSSIQDTQYF. The CDR3 bases that were read are TGTGCCAGCAGCCAAGATTCAAGCATTCAAGACACCCAGTAC.

Comment on this clone: Gene names are mouse gene names. Read coverage stops 1 residue before the CDR3 terminus; the germline J gene supplies the remainder. V and J are TRBV23 and TRBJ2-1; the D call TRBD1 from the table was never checked on the DNA. This CDR3 is 13 amino acids long. CDR1 is KGHTA, CDR2 FQNQQP, per germline. The CDR3: CSSSRQGGAEQFF. The CDR3 bases that were read are TGCTCCAGCAGTCGACAGGGTGGAGCTGAGCAGTTC.

In regard to this clone: Gene names refer to mouse genes. The observed sequence ends 1 residue before the CDR3 terminus, with the missing tail filled in from the germline J gene. V gene TRBV15 combines with J gene TRBJ2-4; D may be TRBD1 (5 bases). Trimming cost V 3 bases and J 0 bases, with 7 bases left between them. The CDR3 consists of 14 residues. Germline V lookup: CDR1 SGHND, CDR2 FRSKSL. The CDR3 protein is CASSFTGSQNTLYF. CDR3 bases read: TGTGCCAGCAGTTTCACAGGCAGTCAAAACACCTTGTAC.

A word on this clone: Genes here carry mouse names. Read data end 1 residue before the CDR3 end; the end is taken from the germline J gene. The chain uses TRBV12-1 and TRBJ1-4, with a weak D call TRBD1 (6 bases). Germline V CDR1 and CDR2: SGHSN, HYEKVE. The CDR3 has 15 amino acids. V was shortened by 0 bases and J by 4 bases, with 11 bases between the two germline ends. CDR3 DNA (partial): TGTGCCAGCTCTCTCGAGGGACAATTCAACGAAAGATTATTT. This translates into CASSLEGQFNERLF. The complete CDR3 protein is CASSLEGQFNERLFF.

The table lists this clone with a few counts. Mouse gene names and germline throughout. The read finishes 1 residue shy of the CDR3 end, and the germline J gene is used to complete it. The rearrangement links TRBV13-2 to TRBJ1-3; TRBD1 is a possible D gene (6 bases). CDR3 length: 14 amino acids. V dropped 5 bases and J dropped 0 bases, with 9 bases sitting between them. Germline lookup yields CDR1 NNHNN and CDR2 SYGAGS (reference sequence). The CDR3 sequence: CASGGTSSGNTLYF. CDR3 DNA (partial): TGTGCCAGCGGCGGGACAAGTTCTGGAAATACGCTCTAT.

With regard to this clone: Genes and germline are mouse. The missing CDR3 end, 1 residue past where the read stops, is filled in from the germline J gene. V is TRBV26 and J is TRBJ2-5; TRBD2 matches at 8 bases. J lost 9 bases, V lost 6 bases, and 5 bases had no gene match. Germline lookup yields CDR1 KGHPV and CDR2 FQNQEV (reference sequence). This CDR3 has 12 amino acids. CDR3 sequence: CASSPAGGTQYF. The CDR3 bases that were read are TGTGCCAGCAGCCCCGCTGGGGGGACCCAGTAC.

The table lists this clone with a few counts. The gene names given are mouse names. The read ends 1 residue shy of where the CDR3 ends; the end is completed using the germline J gene. The rearrangement uses TRBV26 and TRBJ1-5; D not resolved. The CDR3 is 15 amino acids. Germline loops: CDR1 KGHPV, CDR2 FQNQEV (reference sequence). V shed 2 bases and J shed 0 bases, with 8 bases lying between them. The covered CDR3 bases are TGTGCCAGCAGTCTGATGGGTCATAACAACCAGGCTCCGCTT. Translated: CASSLMGHNNQAPL. The CDR3 in its entirety is CASSLMGHNNQAPLF.

Points on this clone: Gene and germline names: mouse. The CDR3 goes on 1 residue after the read ends, and that part is filled in from the germline J gene. The chain links TRBV12-2 to TRBJ1-4; D is possibly TRBD1 (5 bases). V was clipped by 8 bases and J by 0 bases, with 12 bases between them. The germline CDR1 and CDR2 sequences are SGHLS and HYDKME. The CDR3 is 14 amino acids. The CDR3 loop is CATRQIFSNERLFF. CDR3 bases read: TGTGCCACCAGACAGATTTTTTCCAACGAAAGATTATTT.

A word on this clone: The gene symbols are mouse symbols. Read sequence stops 1 residue before the CDR3 end, and the germline J gene provides the missing end. This chain links TRBV1 with TRBJ1-4; 10 bases fit TRBD1. Germline CDR1 and CDR2: NSQYPW and LRSPGD (reference sequence). J gave up 6 bases and V 4 bases, and 5 bases lay outside the gene matches. The CDR3 loop spans 15 amino acids. CDR3 residues: CTCSVRDRGDERLFF. The sequenced part of the CDR3 DNA is TGCACCTGCAGTGTCCGGGACAGGGGCGACGAAAGATTATTT.

A note on this clone: Mouse germline and gene names are used. The CDR3 end lies 1 residue beyond the end of the read and is filled in from the germline J gene. This sequence joins TRBV26 and TRBJ2-5; D possibly corresponds to TRBD2 (6 bases). The CDR3 has 14 residues. V was shortened by 0 bases and J by 2 bases, with 6 bases between the two germline ends. The germline gives CDR1 KGHPV, CDR2 FQNQEV (reference sequence). CDR3 in amino acids: CASSLSWGQDTQYF. The sequenced CDR3 bases are TGTGCCAGCAGTCTGTCCTGGGGCCAAGACACCCAGTAC. The variable domain in full, with the rest retrieved from reference TRBV26 and TRBJ2-5, is NSKVIQTPRYLVKGQGQKAKMRCIPEKGHPVVFWYQQNKNNEFKFLINFQNQEVLQQIDMTEKRFSAECPSNSPCSLEIQSSEAGDSALYLCASSLSWGQDTQYFGPGTRLLVL.

Comments on this clone: Here the gene names and germline are mouse. With the read ending 1 residue before the CDR3 end, the germline J gene is used to fill in that end. This chain uses TRBV26 with TRBJ2-2; D remains ambiguous. Germline V CDR1 and CDR2: KGHPV, FQNQEV (reference sequence). The CDR3 spans 12 residues. V was clipped by 5 bases and J by 3 bases, with 4 bases between them. The CDR3 sequence is CASSLDTGQLYF. The sequenced part of the CDR3 DNA is TGTGCCAGCAGTTTGGACACCGGGCAGCTCTAC.

In its sample, this clone was seen once. Mouse gene names apply. The read comes to an end 1 residue before the CDR3 does, leaving the germline J gene to fill in the end. The V and J genes are TRBV16 and TRBJ1-3, with D tentatively TRBD1 (6 bases). V was trimmed by 1 base and J by 0 bases, leaving 13 bases between them. The CDR3 runs 17 residues. From germline, CDR1 is SGHSA and CDR2 FRNQAP. CDR3 DNA, as far as it was read: TGTGCAAGCAGCTTAGGCCTCGGGACATATTCTGGAAATACGCTCTAT. Protein product: CASSLGLGTYSGNTLY. The CDR3 in its entirety is CASSLGLGTYSGNTLYF.

This clone appeared a single time. The germline and genes are mouse ones. Sequencing ends 1 residue short of the CDR3 end; the germline J gene provides the rest. The chain uses TRBV31 and TRBJ1-4; D is undetermined. Looked up from germline, CDR1 is GKSSPN and CDR2 is SITVG. The ends were cut back, 2 bases at V and 0 bases at J, with 4 bases in the middle. The CDR3 loop spans 13 amino acids. The CDR3 sequence: CAWSSVSNERLFF. Incomplete CDR3 DNA: TGTGCCTGGAGTTCCGTTTCCAACGAAAGATTATTT.

For this clone: The genes are named according to mouse. Read data end 1 residue before the CDR3 end; the end is taken from the germline J gene. V usage is TRBV12-1 and J usage is TRBJ2-5; weak D call: TRBD1 (6 bases). The V end was cut by 1 base, the J end by 3 bases, with 7 bases between. Germline V lookup: CDR1 SGHSN, CDR2 HYEKVE. The CDR3 has 13 amino acids. The sequenced CDR3 bases are TGTGCCAGCTCTCTGGGACAACAAGACACCCAGTAC. Translation: CASSLGQQDTQY. The whole CDR3 reads CASSLGQQDTQYF.

A word on this clone: The gene symbols are mouse symbols. CDR3 bases read: TGTGCCAGCAGCCAAGATGGGGGGGCAAACTCCGACTACACC. Amino acids: CASSQDGGANSDYT. The full CDR3 sequence reads CASSQDGGANSDYTF. The rearrangement joins TRBV5 to TRBJ1-2, with D perhaps matching TRBD1 (5 bases). Read sequence stops 1 residue before the CDR3 end, and the germline J gene provides the missing end. CDR1 is LGHNA, CDR2 YNLKQL, per germline (reference sequence). Between the trimmed V and J ends, which lost 0 bases and 0 bases, there was a span of 8 bases. The CDR3 totals 15 residues.

This clone is large by share. Mouse gene names apply. The CDR3 protein is CASGDGSVYEQYF. The CDR3 bases that were read are TGTGCCAGCGGTGACGGGTCCGTCTATGAACAGTAC. The genes are TRBV13-2 and TRBJ2-7, with D hard to call. Read data end 1 residue before the CDR3 end; the end is taken from the germline J gene. The CDR3 loop spans 13 amino acids. Trimming cost V 2 bases and J 3 bases, with 9 bases left between them. CDR1 is NNHNN, CDR2 SYGAGS, per germline (reference sequence).

Remarks on this clone: Here the gene names and germline are mouse. The DNA ends 1 residue before the CDR3 does, and the rest of the CDR3 is filled in from the germline J gene. Other DNA sequences from this sample encode an identical CDR3 as well. The chain combines TRBV26 with TRBJ1-1; the match to TRBD1 covers 8 bases. The junction had 4 bases not matched to a gene; V was cut back by 3 bases and J by 4 bases. There are 14 residues in the CDR3. The germline V gene has CDR1 KGHPV and CDR2 FQNQEV (reference sequence). The sequenced CDR3 bases are TGTGCCAGCAGTCTTACAGGGGGGGGCACAGAAGTCTTC. Translated: CASSLTGGGTEVF. The full CDR3 is CASSLTGGGTEVFF.

Of note for this clone: The gene names given are mouse names. Coverage ceases 1 residue before the CDR3 finishes, and the germline J gene fills in the end. J is TRBJ1-1 and V is TRBV26; perhaps TRBD1 as D (5 bases). The V gene's germline CDR1 is KGHPV and CDR2 FQNQEV (reference sequence). This CDR3 is 14 amino acids long. V lost 1 base, J lost 1 base, and 7 bases lay in between. CDR3 sequence: CASSLYQGNTEVFF. The DNA read from the CDR3 is TGTGCCAGCAGTCTGTACCAGGGAAACACAGAAGTCTTC.

In this sample, this clone turned up a few times. Mouse germline and gene names are used. From the germline J gene comes the end of the CDR3, since the read stops 1 residue before it. The V call is TRBV24, the J call TRBJ2-1; the match to TRBD2 covers 7 bases. This CDR3 spans 14 amino acids. Germline CDR1 reads KGHTA; CDR2 reads FRNEEI. Trimming took 4 bases from V and 3 from J; bases not matched to a gene: 3. The sequenced part of the CDR3 DNA is TGTGCCAGCAGTCCTGACTGGGTCTATGCTGAGCAGTTC. Residues: CASSPDWVYAEQF. The entire CDR3 is CASSPDWVYAEQFF.